This record looks at one T cell receptor (beta chain) sequence and its context. What it binds is unknown. The record originates from a study of T cells after yellow fever vaccination. General study results and limits: The booster saw the reappearance of most primary-vaccination clones (roughly 96% CD4, about 85% CD8). The study noted that FACS-sorted repertoires could contain abundant clonotypes contaminating from the bulk population.

5'RACE template switching produced TCR cDNA carrying a universal primer site and UMIs. Each CDR3 protein gets one entry after TCRdb re-called the 5' RACE reads with MiXCR. The table lists 450,000 to 650,000 distinct CDR3 sequences, around a fifth of them singletons, with around 17% in the top ten. V shed 0 bases and J shed 7 bases, with 13 bases lying between them. Germline-derived CDR1 and CDR2 are LGHDT and YNNKEL (reference sequence). CDR3 length equals 14 residues. Source: PBMCs, taken 20 to 25 days after the first yellow fever vaccination. The source of this sequence is a man younger than 30 who received the YFV17D yellow fever vaccine. This chain links TRBV3-1 with TRBJ2-7, with a possible D match to TRBD1 (6 bases). The CDR3 DNA reads TGTGCCAGCAGCCAAGATCCAGGGGTCCGAGAGCAGTACTTC. Translation: CASSQDPGVREQYF.